The 21 T cell receptor beta chains below all came from one sample that was sequenced in a study of T cells in Graves' hyperthyroidism and ophthalmopathy. What was amplified from RNA transcripts were TCR beta CDR3 regions. TCR CDR3 regions were first amplified by RT-PCR with HTBI primers. TCRdb ran MiXCR on the multiplex PCR reads and lists one entry per CDR3 protein. The repertoire holds about half a million distinct CDR3 sequences, with around a quarter as singletons. Sequencing was done on a sample of blood. The receptors come from a woman younger than 45 with Graves' ophthalmopathy.

This clonotype was counted ten times or more. The chain has TRBV12-3 or TRBV12-4 and TRBJ2-6, with a possible D match to TRBD2 (5 bases). The CDR3 sequence is 16 residues long. V lost 1 base and J 1 base, leaving 8 bases between the germline ends. This chain's CDR3 is CASSLGEGSGANVLTF. As DNA, the CDR3 is TGTGCCAGCAGTTTAGGAGAGGGATCTGGGGCCAACGTCCTGACTTTC.

The V gene is TRBV24-1, the J gene TRBJ1-1; tentative D call: TRBD1 (5 bases). Germline V gene lookup returns CDR1 KGHDR and CDR2 SFDVKD. The CDR3 extends over 14 amino acids. Deletions cut 9 bases from V and 6 bases from J, with 19 bases between. Here the CDR3 reads CATSSRGIGAEAFF. Written as DNA, the CDR3 is TGTGCCACCTCGTCCCGGGGCATAGGAGCTGAAGCTTTCTTT.

Many counts were recorded for this clonotype. The J gene is TRBJ1-3, the V gene TRBV12-3 or TRBV12-4; D gene unclear. The CDR3 contains 14 residues. V lost 3 bases and J lost 0, with 6 bases in between. CDR3 loop: CASSFVLSGNTIYF. CDR3 nucleotides: TGTGCCAGCAGTTTCGTTCTCTCTGGAAACACCATATATTTT.

The chain joins TRBV6-1 to TRBJ2-5; perhaps TRBD2 as D (5 bases). Germline V gives CDR1 MNHNS, CDR2 SASEGT. The CDR3 loop spans 13 amino acids. V was shortened by 8 bases and J by 4 bases, with 14 bases between the two germline ends. The CDR3 reads CASLPGGGETQYF. The CDR3 bases are TGTGCCAGCCTCCCAGGAGGAGGAGAGACCCAGTACTTC.

The chain is built from TRBV6-5 and TRBJ2-7; D may be TRBD1 (6 bases). The germline CDR1 and CDR2 sequences are MNHEY and SVGAGI. The CDR3 covers 17 residues. Trimming left V 2 bases short and J 3 bases short, with 20 bases between. The CDR3, as DNA: TGTGCCAGCAGTTACCACTCGCCCGGGACAATACACTACGAGCAGTACTTC. Residues: CASSYHSPGTIHYEQYF.

This clonotype was seen many times. J is TRBJ2-6 and V is TRBV6-1; TRBD1 might be the D (6 bases). Deletions cut 10 bases from V and 0 bases from J, with 10 bases between. The CDR3 sequence is 14 residues long. Germline values: CDR1 MNHNS, CDR2 SASEGT. CDR3 in DNA: TGTGCCACTTCACAGGGCTCTGGGGCCAACGTCCTGACTTTC. It yields the protein CATSQGSGANVLTF.

This sequence joins TRBV28 and TRBJ2-5; D gene ambiguous. Germline loops: CDR1 MDHEN, CDR2 SYDVKM. This CDR3 has 14 amino acids. Trimming stripped 6 bases from V and 9 bases from J, with 20 bases between. CDR3 DNA sequence: TGTGCCAGCAGCAATGCACACGGAACTGCGGCCCAGTACTTC. It encodes CASSNAHGTAAQYF.

This clonotype was seen many times. V and J are TRBV6-5 and TRBJ1-5, with 8 bases that match TRBD1. CDR1 is MNHEY, CDR2 SVGAGI, per germline. This CDR3 contains 15 residues. Unmatched junction bases numbered 3, after V lost 0 bases and J lost 5 bases. The CDR3 sequence: CASSYSGTGYQPQHF. Written as DNA, the CDR3 is TGTGCCAGCAGTTACTCAGGGACAGGATATCAGCCCCAGCATTTT.

The rearrangement links TRBV6-1 to TRBJ2-7; 8 nucleotides agree with TRBD1. Trimming cost V 11 bases and J 0 bases; bases outside gene matches: 3. The CDR3 contains 12 residues. Germline V CDR1 and CDR2: MNHNS, SASEGT. CDR3 DNA: TGTGCCGCGACAGGGGACTCCTACGAGCAGTACTTC. This codes for CAATGDSYEQYF.

This clonotype showed up many times. The gene calls are TRBV12-3 or TRBV12-4 and TRBJ1-3; D is undetermined. V gave up 6 bases and J gave up 3 bases, with 12 bases separating them. The CDR3 is 14 amino acids. The CDR3 DNA follows: TGTGCCAGCAGCCCCGTCTCGGGTGGAAACACCATATATTTT. Amino acids: CASSPVSGGNTIYF.

About this clonotype: Since a much larger clone is just one base distant, this may be a read error. CDR3 residues: CASSTEYGVTEAVF. The CDR3 DNA follows: TGCGCCAGCAGCACGGAATACGGGGTCACTGAAGCTGTCTTT. The chain couples TRBV5-1 to TRBJ1-1; the D is unclear. There are 14 residues in the CDR3. Germline assignment: CDR1 SGHRS and CDR2 YFSETQ. The full variable domain, rest sourced from reference TRBV5-1 and TRBJ1-1, is KAGVTQTPRYLIKTRGQQVTLSCSPISGHRSVSWYQQTPGQGLQFLFEYFSETQRNKGNFPGRFSGRQFSNSRSEMNVSTLELGDSALYLCASSTEYGVTEAVFGQGTRLTVV.

This clonotype appeared many times. CDR3 nucleotide sequence: TGCAGTGCTAATTCAGGAGGGGGGTCCCTTTATGGCTACACCTTC. Translating gives CSANSGGGSLYGYTF. The chain recombines TRBV20-1 with TRBJ1-2; a weak D match, TRBD1 (6 bases). V lost 4 bases and J 5 bases, leaving 20 bases between the germline ends. The CDR3 covers 15 residues. CDR1 and CDR2 (germline): DFQATT, SNEGSKA (reference sequence).

Comment on this clonotype: Germline and junction disagree at one end, which may indicate a read error. DNA for the CDR3: TGTGCCAGCAGCACCCGGACGGGGGAGACCCAGCACTTC. This codes for CASSTRTGETQHF. This sequence joins TRBV7-2 and TRBJ2-5; perhaps TRBD2 as D (6 bases). This CDR3 comprises 13 residues. Germline CDR1 reads SGHTA; CDR2 reads FQGNSA.

Regarding this clonotype: No conserved phenylalanine or tryptophan is present at the end of the CDR3, so a read error is the likely explanation. The gene calls are TRBV2 and TRBJ2-7, with TRBD2 matching over 12 bases. Trimming at V came to 3 bases and at J to 6 bases, leaving 12 bases not matched to a gene. Per the germline V gene, CDR1 is SNHLY and CDR2 is FYNNEI. The CDR3 totals 17 residues. This CDR3 reads CASSENGLAGRKVEQYL. The CDR3 DNA is TGTGCCAGCAGTGAGAACGGACTAGCGGGGAGAAAAGTCGAGCAGTACCTC.

This clonotype was recorded at least ten times. V is TRBV7-3 and J is TRBJ2-2, with 11 bases identical to TRBD2. Germline V gene lookup returns CDR1 SGHTA and CDR2 FQGTGA. The V segment lost 4 bases and the J segment 4 bases; nucleotides outside the gene matches: 8. The CDR3 runs to 17 residues. As DNA, the CDR3 is TGTGCCAGCAGCTCCCGCTCTAGCGGGGGGAGCACCGGGGAGCTGTTTTTT. Residues: CASSSRSSGGSTGELFF.

CDR3: CASSSGLTSYEQYF. In DNA, the CDR3 is TGTGCCAGCAGTTCCGGGCTGACTTCCTACGAGCAGTACTTC. The chain joins TRBV6-5 to TRBJ2-7; D uncertain. The germline V and J ends were trimmed by 4 bases and 1 base, with 11 bases remaining between them. The V gene's germline CDR1 is MNHEY and CDR2 SVGAGI. The CDR3 extends over 14 amino acids.

This clonotype showed up many times. This chain connects TRBV18 to TRBJ1-1; TRBD1 aligns across 9 bases. Looked up from germline, CDR1 is KGHSH and CDR2 is LQKENI. This CDR3 spans 14 amino acids. V gave up 2 bases and J gave up 4 bases; unmatched junction bases: 2. Here the CDR3 reads CASSPADRGTEAFF. The CDR3 DNA follows: TGTGCCAGCTCACCAGCGGACAGGGGCACTGAAGCTTTCTTT.

This clonotype occurred many times. The J gene is TRBJ2-7, the V gene TRBV27; tentative D call: TRBD1 (6 bases). Germline V lookup: CDR1 MNHEY, CDR2 SMNVEV (reference sequence). This CDR3 region has 14 residues. V shed 4 bases and J shed 3 bases, with 13 bases lying between them. As DNA, the CDR3 is TGTGCCAGCAGTTCGGCGGACAGCATCTACGAGCAGTACTTC. It specifies CASSSADSIYEQYF.

As concerns this clonotype: A much larger clonotype is one base distant, so this may be a read error. This CDR3 fails to terminate in the conserved phenylalanine or tryptophan, so it likely reflects a read error. This rearrangement joins TRBV12-3 or TRBV12-4 to TRBJ1-2; D is unresolved. The CDR3 covers 12 residues. V was cut by 5 bases and J by 4 bases, with 8 bases left in between. Here the CDR3 DNA reads TGTGCCAGCAGTCCAAGCGTCTATGGCTACACCTAC. This gives the protein CASSPSVYGYTY.

This clonotype was found many times. This chain connects TRBV6-5 to TRBJ2-7; D gene uncertain. The CDR3 totals 14 residues. Germline-derived CDR1 and CDR2 are MNHEY and SVGAGI. The V end lost 6 bases, the J end lost 7 bases, and 19 bases lay between the germline ends. Here the CDR3 reads CASSFGSGSVEQYF. CDR3 DNA sequence: TGTGCCAGCAGCTTCGGGTCCGGGTCGGTGGAGCAGTACTTC.

This clonotype was detected ten times or more. The CDR3 DNA sequence: TGTGCCAGCAGCTTAGTCACAGGGTCGGCCGGGGAGCTGTTTTTT. Its translation: CASSLVTGSAGELFF. This chain links TRBV11-2 with TRBJ2-2; D perhaps matches TRBD1 (6 bases). V dropped 1 base and J dropped 6 bases, with 12 bases sitting between them. Germline values: CDR1 SGHAT, CDR2 FQNNGV. The CDR3 contains 15 residues. The variable domain in full, with the rest retrieved from reference TRBV11-2 and TRBJ2-2, is EAGVAQSPRYKIIEKRQSVAFWCNPISGHATLYWYQQILGQGPKLLIQFQNNGVVDDSQLPKDRFSAERLKGVDSTLKIQPAKLEDSAVYLCASSLVTGSAGELFFGEGSRLTVL.